The 28 T cell receptor beta chains presented below share a single source sample, sequenced in a study of cytomegalovirus exposure and HLA in healthy donors. The PCR employed 60 Vbeta primers together with 13 Jbeta primers. Method: immunoSEQ multiplex PCR; TCRdb's copy keeps in-frame clones and lacks some. This sample has around 190,000 clones, with roughly 80% found just once. Sequencing used PBMCs. The receptors come from a man between 35 and 55 years old in good health and CMV-seropositive.

This clone was counted only a few times. The rearrangement uses TRBV6-1 and TRBJ1-5; unclear D gene. Germline V gene sequence: CDR1 MNHNS, CDR2 SASEGT. V lost 6 bases to trimming and J lost 6 bases, with 12 bases between them. CDR3 size: 13 residues. The CDR3 protein is CASRVGTIQPQHF. CDR3 DNA: TGTGCCAGCAGAGTCGGTACGATTCAGCCCCAGCATTTT.

This chain links TRBV5-3 with TRBJ2-7; maybe TRBD1 (6 bases). TRBV5-3 is identified as an open reading frame with a role that is uncertain. With 6 bases removed from V and 3 bases from J, the gap between germline ends came to 13 bases. CDR3 size: 13 residues. The CDR3 spells CARTFIGGYEQYF. The CDR3 DNA sequence: TGTGCCAGAACCTTTATAGGGGGCTACGAGCAGTACTTC.

The rearrangement links TRBV5-6 to TRBJ2-7, with D unresolved. The CDR3 extends over 12 amino acids. V lost 4 bases, J lost 3 bases, and 8 bases lay in between. Looked up from germline, CDR1 is SGHDT and CDR2 is YYEEEE. The CDR3 DNA sequence: TGTGCCAGCAGCGCTTCGGGCTACGAGCAGTACTTC. Its translation: CASSASGYEQYF.

This chain uses TRBV5-3 with TRBJ1-5; maybe TRBD1 (5 bases). TRBV5-3 counts as an open reading frame of uncertain function. The CDR3 has 15 amino acids. V gave up 3 bases and J gave up 2 bases, with 12 bases separating them. CDR3 DNA: TGTGCCAGAAGCTGGGTTTCAGGGCGCAATCAGCCCCAGCATTTT. Protein sequence: CARSWVSGRNQPQHF.

This clone was seen a single time. The V call is TRBV9, the J call TRBJ2-3; 11 nucleotides match TRBD2. This CDR3 has 16 amino acids. CDR1 SGDLS and CDR2 YYNGEE come from the germline V gene. Unmatched junction bases numbered 9, after V lost 5 bases and J lost 4 bases. The CDR3 bases are TGTGCCAGCAGTCGGGGCACTAGCGGGAGCGCAGATACGCAGTATTTT. Its protein is CASSRGTSGSADTQYF.

CDR3 nucleotide sequence: TGTGCCAGCAGCTCGCAGGGGGCTAATGAAAAACTGTTTTTT. Translated: CASSSQGANEKLFF. The rearrangement uses TRBV7-3 and TRBJ1-4; 7 bases match TRBD1. The CDR3 consists of 14 residues. CDR1 is SGHTA, CDR2 FQGTGA, per germline. The V and J ends lost 4 bases and 3 bases, in that order; junction bases with no gene match: 2.

The V gene is TRBV6-1, the J gene TRBJ2-3, with a weak D call TRBD2 (6 bases). Germline loops: CDR1 MNHNS, CDR2 SASEGT. CDR3 size: 13 residues. Trimming cost V 7 bases and J 1 base, with 9 bases left between them. The CDR3 protein is CASKGTGTDTQYF. DNA of the CDR3: TGTGCCAGCAAGGGGACTGGCACAGATACGCAGTATTTT.

The chain links TRBV13 to TRBJ1-2; a possible D gene is TRBD1 (6 bases). Germline CDR1 reads PRHDT; CDR2 reads FYEKMQ (reference sequence). The CDR3 is made up of 15 amino acids. V was clipped by 3 bases and J by 4 bases, with 15 bases between them. CDR3 residues: CASSFDPTGFYGYTF. Written as DNA, the CDR3 is TGTGCCAGCAGCTTCGATCCGACAGGATTCTATGGCTACACCTTC.

The chain joins TRBV7-2 to TRBJ1-1; the D gene is possibly TRBD1 (6 bases). V lost 5 bases, J lost 5 bases, and 18 bases lay in between. The CDR3 loop spans 15 amino acids. Germline V gives CDR1 SGHTA, CDR2 FQGNSA. CDR3 DNA: TGTGCCAGCAGCCCCTCAAGGTGGGGGCGGACTGAAGCTTTCTTT. This codes for CASSPSRWGRTEAFF.

The gene calls are TRBV12-5 and TRBJ2-2; TRBD2 aligns across 10 bases. The germline V gene encodes CDR1 LGHNT and CDR2 FRNRAP. The CDR3 has 18 residues. Trimming removed 5 bases from V and 1 base from J; junction bases left unmatched: 10. This chain's CDR3 is CASGTKQIAGGNTGELFF. In DNA form, the CDR3 reads TGTGCTAGTGGTACCAAGCAAATAGCGGGGGGGAACACCGGGGAGCTGTTTTTT.

The V call is TRBV7-2, the J call TRBJ2-7, with 9 bases lining up with TRBD2. Germline V gives CDR1 SGHTA, CDR2 FQGNSA. The junction had 12 bases not matched to a gene; V was cut back by 7 bases and J by 2 bases. The CDR3 length is 16 residues. CDR3 loop: CASNPGGGRGTYEQYF. The CDR3 DNA sequence: TGTGCCAGCAACCCGGGGGGCGGGAGGGGGACCTACGAGCAGTACTTC.

The chain carries TRBV27 and TRBJ2-7; D call uncertain. CDR1 and CDR2 from the germline V gene are MNHEY and SMNVEV (reference sequence). V dropped 8 bases and J dropped 2 bases, with 16 bases sitting between them. The CDR3 spans 14 residues. The CDR3, as DNA: TGTGCCAGCTCTCAGGCCAGGATGGCCTACGAGCAGTACTTC. Protein: CASSQARMAYEQYF.

This chain joins TRBV2 and TRBJ2-5, with TRBD1 matching over 9 bases. Losses at the gene ends were 3 bases for V and 1 base for J; bases not matched to a gene: 3. The CDR3 consists of 15 residues. Germline CDR1 and CDR2: SNHLY and FYNNEI. The CDR3 DNA reads as TGTGCCAGCAGTGAGGGGACAGGGTTCCAAGAGACCCAGTACTTC. Protein sequence: CASSEGTGFQETQYF. The full variable domain, its missing parts supplied by reference TRBV2 and TRBJ2-5, is EPEVTQTPSHQVTQMGQEVILRCVPISNHLYFYWYRQILGQKVEFLVSFYNNEISEKSEIFDDQFSVERPDGSNFTLKIRSTKLEDSAMYFCASSEGTGFQETQYFGPGTRLLVL.

V and J are TRBV6-5 and TRBJ2-2, with D possibly matching TRBD1 (5 bases). CDR3 length: 15 residues. Deletions cut 5 bases from V and 2 bases from J, with 12 bases between. The germline V gene encodes CDR1 MNHEY and CDR2 SVGAGI. The CDR3 coding sequence is TGTGCCAGCAGTCCGACAGTATTCAACACCGGGGAGCTGTTTTTT. Residues: CASSPTVFNTGELFF.

The chain uses TRBV9 and TRBJ2-5, with D tentatively TRBD2 (5 bases). V lost 4 bases to trimming and J lost 11 bases, with 18 bases between them. The CDR3 covers 13 residues. Germline V gene lookup returns CDR1 SGDLS and CDR2 YYNGEE. Here the CDR3 DNA reads TGTGCCAGCAGCCCCCGGACTGATGGGGAGCAGTACTTC. Its translation is CASSPRTDGEQYF.

This clone occurred once. The V gene is TRBV5-8, the J gene TRBJ2-3, with TRBD2 matching 16 bases. The CDR3 extends over 16 amino acids. V lost 4 bases to trimming and J lost 5 bases; unmatched junction nucleotides: 4. Germline V gives CDR1 SGHTS, CDR2 YDEGEE. This CDR3 is CASSVGLAGGRDTQYF. The CDR3 DNA follows: TGTGCCAGCAGCGTGGGACTAGCGGGGGGGCGAGATACGCAGTATTTT. Full variable domain (outside the CDR3, taken from reference TRBV5-8 and TRBJ2-3): EAGVTQSPTHLIKTRGQQATLRCSPISGHTSVYWYQQALGLGLQFLLWYDEGEERNRGNFPPRFSGRQFPNYSSELNVNALELEDSALYLCASSVGLAGGRDTQYFGPGTRLTVL.

The gene calls are TRBV10-3 and TRBJ2-7; tentatively, D is TRBD2 (7 bases). V was trimmed by 10 bases and J by 2 bases, leaving 12 bases between them. Germline V gene data show CDR1 as ENHRY and CDR2 as SYGVKD. The CDR3 has 12 amino acids. As DNA, the CDR3 is TGTGCCAGCAGCGGGGACACCTACGAGCAGTACTTC. It is translated as CASSGDTYEQYF.

The chain employs TRBV5-4 and TRBJ2-2, with 11 bases aligning to TRBD2. Germline CDR1 SGHNT, CDR2 YYREEE (reference sequence). The trim removed 0 bases at V and 5 bases at J, leaving 0 bases unmatched. The CDR3 extends over 15 amino acids. The CDR3 sequence is CASSLVAGGTGELFF. The CDR3 DNA sequence: TGTGCCAGCAGCTTGGTAGCGGGGGGGACCGGGGAGCTGTTTTTT.

The rearrangement joins TRBV6-5 to TRBJ2-7; D is perhaps TRBD1 (6 bases). Germline V gives CDR1 MNHEY, CDR2 SVGAGI. CDR3 length: 14 residues. Between the trimmed V and J ends, which lost 6 bases and 4 bases, there was a span of 16 bases. For the CDR3, the DNA is TGTGCCAGCAGAGGGACACCGGAGCTTTACGAGCAGTACTTC. Its protein product is CASRGTPELYEQYF.

In the case of this clone: A junction boundary mismatches the germline segment, possibly from a read error. The genes are TRBV7-9 and TRBJ1-5; tentatively, D is TRBD1 (5 bases). The CDR3 has 15 residues. From germline, CDR1 is SEHNR and CDR2 FQNEAQ (reference sequence). The chain's CDR3 is CSSSLGFQGFQPQHF. CDR3 nucleotides: TGTTCCAGCAGCTTGGGGTTCCAGGGATTTCAGCCCCAGCATTTT.

V gene TRBV5-6 combines with J gene TRBJ1-5; no clear D. CDR1 is SGHDT, CDR2 YYEEEE, per germline. Trimming took off 4 bases at V and 2 bases at J, with 10 bases between the two ends. CDR3 length: 14 residues. This CDR3 is CASSLAWGNQPQHF. As DNA, the CDR3 is TGTGCCAGCAGCCTAGCATGGGGCAATCAGCCCCAGCATTTT.

The chain employs TRBV2 and TRBJ2-3, with 7 nucleotides matching TRBD2. CDR3 length: 16 amino acids. Germline trimming cut 6 bases from V and 1 base from J; bases unmatched to any gene: 10. Germline-derived CDR1 and CDR2 are SNHLY and FYNNEI. The CDR3 sequence is CASRDSAGTGTDTQYF. The DNA of the CDR3 is TGTGCCAGCAGGGACTCAGCGGGGACGGGCACAGATACGCAGTATTTT.

V usage is TRBV28 and J usage is TRBJ2-5; tentatively, D is TRBD1 (6 bases). Trimming pared 1 base from V and 5 bases from J, leaving 14 bases between. CDR1 is MDHEN, CDR2 SYDVKM, per germline. CDR3 length equals 15 residues. CDR3 bases: TGTGCCAGCAGTTTATACAGGGAAGGGGGTGAGACCCAGTACTTC. This gives the protein CASSLYREGGETQYF.

V usage is TRBV7-2 and J usage is TRBJ2-7; D is unresolved. The CDR3 covers 14 residues. Trimming took 5 bases from V and 4 from J, leaving 15 bases between them. CDR1 and CDR2 (germline): SGHTA, FQGNSA. The CDR3 DNA reads as TGTGCCAGCAGCCAGGCTATAGGCCCTTACGAGCAGTACTTC. Its protein is CASSQAIGPYEQYF.

The V and J genes are TRBV7-2 and TRBJ2-1; unclear D gene. The germline V gene encodes CDR1 SGHTA and CDR2 FQGNSA. The V gene lost 5 bases and the J gene lost 6 bases, with 14 bases spanning the gap. This CDR3 is built from 14 residues. Here the CDR3 DNA reads TGTGCCAGCAGCCCCGAAACGACTCTCAATGAGCAGTTCTTC. The encoded protein is CASSPETTLNEQFF.

This clone was seen once. The V gene is TRBV5-1, the J gene TRBJ1-6; 7 bases agree with TRBD1. CDR1 SGHRS and CDR2 YFSETQ come from the germline V gene. J was trimmed by 7 bases and V by 4 bases; bases with no gene match: 8. This CDR3 spans 15 amino acids. CDR3 DNA: TGCGCCAGCAGCACCTTACAGGGGTCCAATTCACCCCTCCACTTT. As protein: CASSTLQGSNSPLHF. Full variable domain (missing parts from reference TRBV5-1 and TRBJ1-6): KAGVTQTPRYLIKTRGQQVTLSCSPISGHRSVSWYQQTPGQGLQFLFEYFSETQRNKGNFPGRFSGRQFSNSRSEMNVSTLELGDSALYLCASSTLQGSNSPLHFGNGTRLTVT.

This chain connects TRBV27 to TRBJ2-7, with 9 bases that match TRBD2. The CDR3 totals 16 residues. After removal of 3 bases from V and 5 bases from J, the junction contained 11 bases not matched to a gene. From germline, CDR1 is MNHEY and CDR2 SMNVEV (reference sequence). The CDR3 DNA reads as TGTGCCAGCAGTTTCGCTAGCGGGACGTTCTTGCACGAGCAGTACTTC. Translation gives CASSFASGTFLHEQYF.

With regard to this clone: Within the sample, other DNA sequences also encode this same CDR3. The chain combines TRBV5-1 with TRBJ1-1; weak D call: TRBD1 (6 bases). Germline CDR1 SGHRS, CDR2 YFSETQ. Trimming stripped 4 bases from V and 3 bases from J, with 19 bases between. This CDR3 contains 16 residues. CDR3 loop: CASSPGQRWVDTEAFF. The CDR3 DNA reads TGCGCCAGCAGCCCCGGACAGCGGTGGGTAGACACTGAAGCTTTCTTT. Full variable domain (remainder filled in from reference TRBV5-1 and TRBJ1-1): KAGVTQTPRYLIKTRGQQVTLSCSPISGHRSVSWYQQTPGQGLQFLFEYFSETQRNKGNFPGRFSGRQFSNSRSEMNVSTLELGDSALYLCASSPGQRWVDTEAFFGQGTRLTVV.